One sample yielded the 6 T cell receptor beta chains listed below, sequenced in a study of T cell repertoires in cytomegalovirus infection. These receptors have no known antigen. TCRdb fed the reads into MiXCR, producing one record per CDR3 protein. The sample has 20,000 or so distinct CDR3 sequences; approximately 22% are singletons. Material: CD8+ T cells from cultured PBMCs, obtained from culture after CMV antigen stimulation. The receptors here all came from a human donor in good health (CMV status not recorded). Some clones in this sample may be carry-over from other donors' samples.

The chain has TRBV5-6 and TRBJ1-1, with D possibly matching TRBD1 (6 bases). The V end lost 2 bases, the J end lost 9 bases, and 14 bases lay between the germline ends. Germline-derived CDR1 and CDR2 are SGHDT and YYEEEE. This CDR3 region has 13 residues. The CDR3 DNA sequence: TGTGCCAGCAGCTTATACAGGGTATCAAAAGCTTTCTTT. As protein: CASSLYRVSKAFF. Variable domain in full (rest from reference TRBV5-6 and TRBJ1-1): DAGVTQSPTHLIKTRGQQVTLRCSPKSGHDTVSWYQQALGQGPQFIFQYYEEEERQRGNFPDRFSGHQFPNYSSELNVNALLLGDSALYLCASSLYRVSKAFFGQGTRLTVV.

There are many counts of this clonotype. The rearrangement links TRBV6-2 or TRBV6-3 to TRBJ2-3; the D gene is possibly TRBD2 (7 bases). There are 15 residues in the CDR3. V dropped 5 bases and J dropped 3 bases, with 15 bases sitting between them. Germline values: CDR1 MNHEY, CDR2 SVGEGT. The CDR3 nucleotides are TGTGCCAGCAGTGATCGGGGGGCAACAACAGATACGCAGTATTTT. Translating it yields CASSDRGATTDTQYF.

This clonotype was recorded a few times. The chain joins TRBV7-9 to TRBJ2-1, with a tentative D call TRBD2 (7 bases). Trimming removed 4 bases at V and 8 bases at J, with 21 bases between. From germline, CDR1 is SEHNR and CDR2 FQNEAQ (reference sequence). The CDR3 sequence is 16 residues long. Here the CDR3 DNA reads TGTGCCAGCAGCTCCCCCGGAAAGGGGGGGGGGCATGAGCAGTTCTTC. Its protein is CASSSPGKGGGHEQFF. Drawing the rest from reference TRBV7-9 and TRBJ2-1, the complete variable domain is DTGVSQNPRHKITKRGQNVTFRCDPISEHNRLYWYRQTLGQGPEFLTYFQNEAQLEKSRLLSDRFSAERPKGSFSTLEIQRTEQGDSAMYLCASSSPGKGGGHEQFFGPGTRLTVL.

This clonotype was detected many times. The rearrangement joins TRBV6-5 to TRBJ2-5; 7 nucleotides align to TRBD2. The V gene's germline CDR1 is MNHEY and CDR2 SVGAGI. The CDR3 runs to 17 residues. V lost 7 bases to trimming and J lost 2 bases; unmatched junction nucleotides: 16. CDR3 coding DNA: TGTGCCAGCACCAGTGGGGAGGGGTTCACGGGGCAAGAGACCCAGTACTTC. Translation gives CASTSGEGFTGQETQYF.

The chain joins TRBV29-1 to TRBJ2-7; 9 bases match TRBD1. CDR3 length: 16 amino acids. Germline values: CDR1 SQVTM, CDR2 ANQGSEA. The ends lost 6 bases at V and 4 bases at J; junction bases unmatched: 16. The CDR3 sequence is CSVDGPTGTGSYEQYF. CDR3 coding DNA: TGCAGCGTCGACGGTCCCACCGGGACAGGGAGTTACGAGCAGTACTTC.

The genes are TRBV4-1 and TRBJ1-3; no clear D gene. The ends were cut back, 0 bases at V and 1 base at J, with 16 bases in the middle. CDR3 size: 18 residues. Germline lookup yields CDR1 MGHRA and CDR2 YSYEKL. CDR3 in amino acids: CASSQDGFGETSGNTIYF. CDR3 DNA sequence: TGCGCCAGCAGCCAAGATGGGTTCGGTGAGACATCTGGAAACACCATATATTTT.